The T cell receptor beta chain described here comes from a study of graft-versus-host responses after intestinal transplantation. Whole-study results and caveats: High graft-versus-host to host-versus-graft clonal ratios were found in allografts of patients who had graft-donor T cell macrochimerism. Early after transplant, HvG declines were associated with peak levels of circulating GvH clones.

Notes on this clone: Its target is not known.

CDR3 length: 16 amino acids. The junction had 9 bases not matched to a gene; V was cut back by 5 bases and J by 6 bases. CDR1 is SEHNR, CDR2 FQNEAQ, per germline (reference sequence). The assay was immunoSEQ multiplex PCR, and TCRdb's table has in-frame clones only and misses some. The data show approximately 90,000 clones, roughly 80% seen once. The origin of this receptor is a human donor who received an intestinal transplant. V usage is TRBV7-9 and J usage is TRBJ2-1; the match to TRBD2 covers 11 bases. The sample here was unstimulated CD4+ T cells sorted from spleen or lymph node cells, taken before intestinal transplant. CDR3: CASSPPGLAVINEQFF. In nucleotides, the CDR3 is TGTGCCAGCAGCCCCCCGGGACTAGCGGTAATCAATGAGCAGTTCTTC.